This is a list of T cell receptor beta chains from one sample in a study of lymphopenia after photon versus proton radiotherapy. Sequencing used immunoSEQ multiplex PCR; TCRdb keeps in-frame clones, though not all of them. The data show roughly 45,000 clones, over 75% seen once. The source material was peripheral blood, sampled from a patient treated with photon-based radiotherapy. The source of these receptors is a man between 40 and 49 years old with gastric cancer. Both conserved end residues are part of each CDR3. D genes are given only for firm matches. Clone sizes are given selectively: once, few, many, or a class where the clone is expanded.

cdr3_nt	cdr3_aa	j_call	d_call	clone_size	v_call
TGTGCCAGCACGGACAAGATAACAGATGAGCAGTTCTTC	CASTDKITDEQFF	TRBJ2-1	NA	NA	TRBV27
TGTGCCAGTAGTTCTCTGGGACTAGCGGGGGGTCTCGCGAACACCGGGGAGCTGTTTTTT	CASSSLGLAGGLANTGELFF	TRBJ2-2	TRBD2	NA	TRBV19
TGTGCCAGCAGCCAAGATAAGGGGTCCTACAATGAGCAGTTCTTC	CASSQDKGSYNEQFF	TRBJ2-1	NA	NA	TRBV4-2
TGCAGCGTTGATGGGGGAACAGATACGCAGTATTTT	CSVDGGTDTQYF	TRBJ2-3	NA	NA	TRBV29-1
TGTGCCAGCAGTCAGGGATCGGTTGGCTACACCTTC	CASSQGSVGYTF	TRBJ1-2	NA	few	TRBV28
TGTGCCAGCAGCACGCGGGACCCCAGACGGGGCTATGGCTACACCTTC	CASSTRDPRRGYGYTF	TRBJ1-2	NA	NA	TRBV7-2
TGTGCTAGTGGTTTCCTCAGGGGGCTGAATGCAGATACGCAGTATTTT	CASGFLRGLNADTQYF	TRBJ2-3	TRBD1	NA	TRBV12-5
TGCGCCAGCAGTCAGGCTGACACCGGGGAGCTGTTTTTT	CASSQADTGELFF	TRBJ2-2	NA	few	TRBV5-1
TGTGCCAGCAGCTTGGTCTCCACCTCTGGAAACACCATATATTTT	CASSLVSTSGNTIYF	TRBJ1-3	NA	NA	TRBV5-8
TGTGCCAGCAGCCTAGGGACAGCTGGAAACATTCAGTACTTC	CASSLGTAGNIQYF	TRBJ2-4	TRBD1	NA	TRBV11-3
TGCAGTGCTTGGGGGACTGAGACCCAGTACTTC	CSAWGTETQYF	TRBJ2-5	NA	NA	TRBV20-1
TGTGCCAGCAGCCCAAGAATCGGGACAGGGGATCCCTACACCTTC	CASSPRIGTGDPYTF	TRBJ1-2	TRBD1	NA	TRBV7-2
TGCGCCAGCAGCCAACCGGGACAGGGAAGCTATGGCTACACCTTC	CASSQPGQGSYGYTF	TRBJ1-2	TRBD1	NA	TRBV4-1
TGCAGTCTCAACCGAGGGACCTTCTACACCTTC	CSLNRGTFYTF	TRBJ1-2	NA	NA	TRBV20-1
TGTGCCTGGAGTGCTAGCGGGGTAACGTCCTACAATGAGCAGTTCTTC	CAWSASGVTSYNEQFF	TRBJ2-1	TRBD2	NA	TRBV30
TGCGCCAGCAGCTCACCCCCGGATACGCAGTATTTT	CASSSPPDTQYF	TRBJ2-3	NA	NA	TRBV5-1
TGTGCCAGCAGATCCACGGTGAACACTGAAGCTTTCTTT	CASRSTVNTEAFF	TRBJ1-1	NA	NA	TRBV11-2
TGCGCCAGCAGCCACGTCCGGGATACGCAGTATTTT	CASSHVRDTQYF	TRBJ2-3	NA	NA	TRBV4-1
TGTGCCATCAGTAGATATGGGGTGGACTATGGCTACACCTTC	CAISRYGVDYGYTF	TRBJ1-2	NA	NA	TRBV10-3
TGTGCCAGCAGTTTATTCGGTTTCGACAGGGATTTCTACGAGCAGTACTTC	CASSLFGFDRDFYEQYF	TRBJ2-7	TRBD1	NA	TRBV27
TGTGCCAGCAGGTACACCGGGGCAGCTAACTATGGCTACACCTTC	CASRYTGAANYGYTF	TRBJ1-2	NA	NA	TRBV6-1
TGTGCCAGCAGCTTGGACAGCAAAGAGACCCAGTACTTC	CASSLDSKETQYF	TRBJ2-5	NA	NA	TRBV7-9
TGTGCCAGCAGCCCCTACCCGGGGGTGGGACCCCCAGATACGCAGTATTTT	CASSPYPGVGPPDTQYF	TRBJ2-3	NA	once	TRBV11-3
TGTGCCATCAGGGTAGGCAGGAAGGACCAAGAGACCCAGTACTTC	CAIRVGRKDQETQYF	TRBJ2-5	NA	NA	TRBV10-3
TGTGCCAGTAGTCCCCGGGAAGGTGCTATGAAAAAGGTGTTTTTT	CASSPREGAMKKVFF	TRBJ1-4	NA	NA	TRBV19
TGTGCCTGGAGTAAAGGGGGAGCGACCCAGTACTTC	CAWSKGGATQYF	TRBJ2-5	NA	once	TRBV30
TGCGCCAGCAGCCAAGCCCCTGGGGAAAACTATGGCTACACCTTC	CASSQAPGENYGYTF	TRBJ1-2	NA	medium-sized	TRBV4-1
TGCAGCGTTGAAGCTGGCGGTGGGATAAACTATGGCTACACCTTC	CSVEAGGGINYGYTF	TRBJ1-2	NA	NA	TRBV29-1
TGTGCCAGCAGCGTCGACACAGGGCGGGGGGAGACCCAGTACTTC	CASSVDTGRGETQYF	TRBJ2-5	NA	NA	TRBV9
TGCGCCAGCAGCTTGGTTTCACAAAACTATGGCTACACCTTC	CASSLVSQNYGYTF	TRBJ1-2	NA	NA	TRBV5-1
TGTGCCAGCAGCGCCCCCCAGGGGGTCCCCAATGAAAAACTGTTTTTT	CASSAPQGVPNEKLFF	TRBJ1-4	TRBD1	NA	TRBV9
TGTGCCATGAGGGGTGGCCGACAAATGAACACTGAAGCTTTCTTT	CAMRGGRQMNTEAFF	TRBJ1-1	NA	NA	TRBV2
TGTGCCAGCAGTGACACAGGGGGCGCCGGGCCTGAAAAACTGTTTTTT	CASSDTGGAGPEKLFF	TRBJ1-4	TRBD1	NA	TRBV2
TGTGCCTCCCGGCGGAGCTCCTACGAGCAGTACTTC	CASRRSSYEQYF	TRBJ2-7	NA	NA	TRBV6-1
TGTGCCAGCAGCTTAGGTCCAGGGCGCGAGACCCAGTACTTC	CASSLGPGRETQYF	TRBJ2-5	NA	NA	TRBV7-2
TGTGCCAGTAGTATGCTACCTAGCGGGAGGAATGAGCAGTTCTTC	CASSMLPSGRNEQFF	TRBJ2-1	TRBD2	NA	TRBV19
TGTGCCAGCAGTCCGTCGGCGGTGAACACTGAAGCTTTCTTT	CASSPSAVNTEAFF	TRBJ1-1	NA	NA	TRBV7-3
TGTGCCAGCAGCACCCAGGACGAGCAGTACTTC	CASSTQDEQYF	TRBJ2-7	NA	NA	TRBV5-5
TGTGCCAGCAGCTTAGGAATGGACCCTGGAAACACCATATATTTT	CASSLGMDPGNTIYF	TRBJ1-3	NA	NA	TRBV7-2
TGTGCCTGGAGGTTGGGGTACGACAGGGAGGTCGGCGGGGAGCTGTTTTTT	CAWRLGYDREVGGELFF	TRBJ2-2	NA	NA	TRBV30
TGCGCCAGCAGCCAAGCCGGGATTGGCTACACCTTC	CASSQAGIGYTF	TRBJ1-2	NA	NA	TRBV4-3
TGTGCCAGCAGCCATGCGGGGGGCTTTGGGACAGATACGCAGTATTTT	CASSHAGGFGTDTQYF	TRBJ2-3	TRBD2	NA	TRBV7-6
TGTGCCAGCAGCCTCCCCCCGGGACAGGGGACAGATACGCAGTATTTT	CASSLPPGQGTDTQYF	TRBJ2-3	TRBD1	NA	TRBV5-4
TGTGCCGGCCTCTGGCCAGAACGAGGGGAAAATAGCAATCAGCCCCAGCATTTT	CAGLWPERGENSNQPQHF	TRBJ1-5	NA	once	TRBV7-5
TGTGCCATCGAGTCCGGGACAGGGGAGGTGTCCCTCCACTTT	CAIESGTGEVSLHF	TRBJ1-6	TRBD1	NA	TRBV2
TGTGCCAGCAGCCAAGAAAGGGGAAGCGGGGGGCAAGAGACCCAGTACTTC	CASSQERGSGGQETQYF	TRBJ2-5	TRBD2	NA	TRBV4-2
TGTGCCAGCAGAGCCCGGGGGGGAGCTAATGAAAAACTGTTTTTT	CASRARGGANEKLFF	TRBJ1-4	NA	NA	TRBV2
TGTGCCAGTAGTATCCCGGGACTGCGCTACGAGCAGTACTTC	CASSIPGLRYEQYF	TRBJ2-7	NA	NA	TRBV19
TGTGCCAGCAGCTCGGGACAGGGCACAGATACGCAGTATTTT	CASSSGQGTDTQYF	TRBJ2-3	TRBD1	NA	TRBV7-6